This T cell receptor (beta chain) appears in the sequencing data of a study of control samples from healthy donors and cancer patients. Libraries were prepared by immunoSEQ multiplex PCR; TCRdb keeps only in-frame clonotypes and omits some of them. This sample's table reports under 200,000 clones. The CDR3 spans 11 residues. V was clipped by 6 bases and J by 5 bases, with 6 bases between them. The germline CDR1 and CDR2 sequences are LNHDA and SQIVND (reference sequence). The origin of this receptor is a woman between 25 and 40 years old in good health. Sequencing was performed on blood. This chain links TRBV19 with TRBJ2-3, with D uncertain. Here the CDR3 DNA reads TGTGCCAGTAGCCTACTAGATACGCAGTATTTT. It yields the protein CASSLLDTQYF.